This TCR beta chain was retrieved from a study of cytotoxic CD8 clonotypes in ibrutinib-treated CLL. The protocol was immunoSEQ multiplex PCR, while the TCRdb copy is restricted to in-frame clones and leaves out a portion. The repertoire consists of more than 200,000 clones, with roughly 70% occurring once and the leading ten covering approximately 15%. The study, taken as a whole, reports: Baseline clonality exceeded age-matched healthy donors and tracked circulating CD8+ T-cell counts. Private clonotypes, not public ones, expanded at ibrutinib response.

As concerns this clone: What it binds is unknown.

This CDR3 comprises 16 residues. The germline CDR1 and CDR2 sequences are MNHEY and SMNVEV (reference sequence). V lost 1 base, J lost 5 bases, and 11 bases stayed unmatched. This material consisted of PBMCs, taken after 24 months of ibrutinib treatment. The TCR sequence derives from a human donor with chronic lymphocytic leukemia. The gene calls are TRBV27 and TRBJ2-7, with 7 bases aligning to TRBD2. In DNA form, the CDR3 reads TGTGCCAGCAGTTTATATGGGGGAGGGTCTGGAAACGAGCAGTACTTC. Encoded protein: CASSLYGGGSGNEQYF.